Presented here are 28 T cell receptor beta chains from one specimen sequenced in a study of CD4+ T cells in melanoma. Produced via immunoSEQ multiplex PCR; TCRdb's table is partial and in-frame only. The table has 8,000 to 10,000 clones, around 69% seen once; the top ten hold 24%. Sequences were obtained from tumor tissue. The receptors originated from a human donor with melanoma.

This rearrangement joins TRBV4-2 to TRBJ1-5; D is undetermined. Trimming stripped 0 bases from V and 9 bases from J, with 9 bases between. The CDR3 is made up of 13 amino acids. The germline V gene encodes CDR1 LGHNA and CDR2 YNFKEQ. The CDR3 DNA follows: TGTGCCAGCAGCCAAGATCCGGGAGCGCCCCAGCATTTT. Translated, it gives CASSQDPGAPQHF.

The CDR3, as DNA: TGCGCCAGCAGTGTAAGCAATAGCAATCAGCCCCAGCATTTT. Translation: CASSVSNSNQPQHF. The rearrangement uses TRBV10-2 and TRBJ1-5, with D unclear. Germline loops: CDR1 WSHSY, CDR2 SAAADI. This CDR3 spans 14 amino acids. V gave up 4 bases and J gave up 0 bases, with 7 bases separating them.

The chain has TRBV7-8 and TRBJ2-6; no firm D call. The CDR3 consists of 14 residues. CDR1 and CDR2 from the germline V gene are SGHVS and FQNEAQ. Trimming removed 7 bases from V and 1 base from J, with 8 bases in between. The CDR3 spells CASTRLSGANVLTF. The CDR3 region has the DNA TGTGCCAGCACCCGTTTATCTGGGGCCAACGTCCTGACTTTC.

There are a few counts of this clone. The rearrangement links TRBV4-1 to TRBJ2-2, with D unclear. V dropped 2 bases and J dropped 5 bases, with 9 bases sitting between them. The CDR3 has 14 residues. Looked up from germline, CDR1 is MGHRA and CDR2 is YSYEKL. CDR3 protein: CASSQPVGTGELFF. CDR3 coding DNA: TGCGCCAGCAGCCAACCGGTGGGGACCGGGGAGCTGTTTTTT.

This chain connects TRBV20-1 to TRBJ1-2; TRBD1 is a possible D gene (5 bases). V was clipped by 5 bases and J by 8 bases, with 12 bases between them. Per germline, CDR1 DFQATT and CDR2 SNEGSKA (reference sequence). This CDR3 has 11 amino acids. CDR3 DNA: TGCAGTGCTGGGGACCGGCGGGGCTACACCTTC. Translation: CSAGDRRGYTF.

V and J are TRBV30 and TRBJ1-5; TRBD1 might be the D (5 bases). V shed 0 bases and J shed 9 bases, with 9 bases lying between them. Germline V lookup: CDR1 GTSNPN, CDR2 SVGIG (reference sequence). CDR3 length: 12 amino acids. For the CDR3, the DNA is TGTGCCTGGAGTGTACGGGGCCTGCCCCAGCATTTT. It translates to CAWSVRGLPQHF.

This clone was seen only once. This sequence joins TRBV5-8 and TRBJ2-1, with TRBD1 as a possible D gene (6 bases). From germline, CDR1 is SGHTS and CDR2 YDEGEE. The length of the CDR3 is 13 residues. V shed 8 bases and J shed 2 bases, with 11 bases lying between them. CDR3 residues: CASHWGPYNEQFF. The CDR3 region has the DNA TGTGCCAGTCATTGGGGGCCCTACAATGAGCAGTTCTTC.

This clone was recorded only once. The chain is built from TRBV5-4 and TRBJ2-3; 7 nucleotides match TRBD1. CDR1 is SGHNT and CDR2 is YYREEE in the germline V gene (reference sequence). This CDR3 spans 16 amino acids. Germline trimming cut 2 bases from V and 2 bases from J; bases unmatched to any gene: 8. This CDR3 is CASSFRRDSNTDTQYF. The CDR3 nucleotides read TGTGCCAGCAGCTTCCGCCGGGACAGCAACACAGATACGCAGTATTTT.

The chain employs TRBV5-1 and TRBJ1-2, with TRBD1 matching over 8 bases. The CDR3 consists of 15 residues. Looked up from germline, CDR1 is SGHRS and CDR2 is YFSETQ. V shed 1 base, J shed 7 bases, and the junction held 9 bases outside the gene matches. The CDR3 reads CASSLSGQGASGYTF. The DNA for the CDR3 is TGCGCCAGCAGCTTGTCAGGACAGGGTGCGAGTGGCTACACCTTC.

The CDR3 nucleotides read TGTGCCAGTAGTATAGATCGGTGGGGCATTCAGTACTTC. Translation: CASSIDRWGIQYF. The chain employs TRBV19 and TRBJ2-4; no firm D call. The CDR3 loop spans 13 amino acids. Germline values: CDR1 LNHDA, CDR2 SQIVND (reference sequence). Deletions cut 0 bases from V and 9 bases from J, with 9 bases between.

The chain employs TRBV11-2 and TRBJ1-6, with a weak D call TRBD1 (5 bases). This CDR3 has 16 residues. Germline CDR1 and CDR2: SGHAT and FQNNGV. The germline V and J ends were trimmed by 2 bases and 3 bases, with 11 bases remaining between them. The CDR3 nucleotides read TGTGCCAGCAGCTTATCGTACAGGAACTATAATTCACCCCTCCACTTT. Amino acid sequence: CASSLSYRNYNSPLHF. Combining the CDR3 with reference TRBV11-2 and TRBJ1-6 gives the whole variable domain EAGVAQSPRYKIIEKRQSVAFWCNPISGHATLYWYQQILGQGPKLLIQFQNNGVVDDSQLPKDRFSAERLKGVDSTLKIQPAKLEDSAVYLCASSLSYRNYNSPLHFGNGTRLTVT.

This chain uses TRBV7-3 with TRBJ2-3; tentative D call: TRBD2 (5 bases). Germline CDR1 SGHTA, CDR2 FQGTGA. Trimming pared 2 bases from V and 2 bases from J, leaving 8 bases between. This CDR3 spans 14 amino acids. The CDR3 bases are TGTGCCAGCAGCTTAGACGGGAACACAGATACGCAGTATTTT. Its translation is CASSLDGNTDTQYF.

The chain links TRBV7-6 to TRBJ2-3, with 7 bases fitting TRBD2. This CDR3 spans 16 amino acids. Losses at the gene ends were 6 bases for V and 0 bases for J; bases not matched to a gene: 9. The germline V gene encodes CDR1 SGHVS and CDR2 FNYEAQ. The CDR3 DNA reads TGTGCCAGCAGTGCTCCTAGCGGCCCTAGCACAGATACGCAGTATTTT. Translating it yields CASSAPSGPSTDTQYF.

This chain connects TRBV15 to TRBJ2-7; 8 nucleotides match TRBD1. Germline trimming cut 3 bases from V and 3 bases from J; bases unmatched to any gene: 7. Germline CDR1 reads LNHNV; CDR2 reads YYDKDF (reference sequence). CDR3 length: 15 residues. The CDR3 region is CATSRGGTGHYEQYF. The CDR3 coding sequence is TGTGCCACCAGCAGGGGCGGGACAGGACACTACGAGCAGTACTTC.

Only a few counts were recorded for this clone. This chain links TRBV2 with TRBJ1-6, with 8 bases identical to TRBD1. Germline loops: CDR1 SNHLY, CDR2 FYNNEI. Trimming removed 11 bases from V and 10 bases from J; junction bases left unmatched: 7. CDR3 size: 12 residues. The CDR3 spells CAARDRQSPLHF. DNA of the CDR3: TGTGCCGCCCGGGACAGGCAATCACCCCTCCACTTT.

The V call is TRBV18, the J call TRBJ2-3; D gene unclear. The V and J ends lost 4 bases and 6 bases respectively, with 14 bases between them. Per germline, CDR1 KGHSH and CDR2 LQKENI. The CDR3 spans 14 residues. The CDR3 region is CASSLGVLPDTQYF. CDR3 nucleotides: TGTGCCAGCTCACTTGGGGTATTGCCGGATACGCAGTATTTT. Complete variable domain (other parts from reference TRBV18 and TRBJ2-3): NAGVMQNPRHLVRRRGQEARLRCSPMKGHSHVYWYRQLPEEGLKFMVYLQKENIIDESGMPKERFSAEFPKEGPSILRIQQVVRGDSAAYFCASSLGVLPDTQYFGPGTRLTVL.

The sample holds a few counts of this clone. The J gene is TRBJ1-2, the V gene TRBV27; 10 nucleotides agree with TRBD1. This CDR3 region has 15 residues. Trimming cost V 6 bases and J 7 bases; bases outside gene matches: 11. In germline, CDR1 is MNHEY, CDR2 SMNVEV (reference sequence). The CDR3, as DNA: TGTGCCAGCAGCCCGGTGGGACAGGGGTTCGGTGGCTACACCTTC. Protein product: CASSPVGQGFGGYTF.

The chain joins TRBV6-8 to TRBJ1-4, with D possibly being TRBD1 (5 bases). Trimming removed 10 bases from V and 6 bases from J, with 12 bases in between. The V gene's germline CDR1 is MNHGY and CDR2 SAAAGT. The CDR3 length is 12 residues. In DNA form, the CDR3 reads TGTGCCACCCCCCAGGGAGATGAAAAACTGTTTTTT. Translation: CATPQGDEKLFF.

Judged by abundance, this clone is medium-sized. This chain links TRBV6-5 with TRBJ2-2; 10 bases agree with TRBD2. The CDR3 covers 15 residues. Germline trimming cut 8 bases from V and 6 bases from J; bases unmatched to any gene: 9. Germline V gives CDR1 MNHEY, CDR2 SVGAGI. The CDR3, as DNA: TGTGCCAGCGGCGTTAAGCGGGGGGGTTCCGGGGAGCTGTTTTTT. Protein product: CASGVKRGGSGELFF.

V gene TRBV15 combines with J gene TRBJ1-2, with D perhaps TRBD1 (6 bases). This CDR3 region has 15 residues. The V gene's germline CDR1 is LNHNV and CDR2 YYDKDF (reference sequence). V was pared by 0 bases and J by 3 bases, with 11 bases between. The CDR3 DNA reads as TGTGCCACCAGCAGAGATCCCCCAGGGGACTATGGCTACACCTTC. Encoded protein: CATSRDPPGDYGYTF.

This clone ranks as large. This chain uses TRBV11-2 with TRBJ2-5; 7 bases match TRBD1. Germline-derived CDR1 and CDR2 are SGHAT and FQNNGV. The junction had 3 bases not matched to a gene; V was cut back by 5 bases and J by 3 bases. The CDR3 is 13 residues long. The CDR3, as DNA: TGTGCCAGCAGCCGGACAGGAAAAGAGACCCAGTACTTC. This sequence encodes CASSRTGKETQYF.

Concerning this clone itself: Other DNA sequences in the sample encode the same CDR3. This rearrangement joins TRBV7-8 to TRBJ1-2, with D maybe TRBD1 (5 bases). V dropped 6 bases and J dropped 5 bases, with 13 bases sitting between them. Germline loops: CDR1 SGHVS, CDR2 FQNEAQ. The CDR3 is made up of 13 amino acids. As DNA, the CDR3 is TGTGCCAGCAGGGGAACAGGTGATTATGGCTACACCTTC. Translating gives CASRGTGDYGYTF.

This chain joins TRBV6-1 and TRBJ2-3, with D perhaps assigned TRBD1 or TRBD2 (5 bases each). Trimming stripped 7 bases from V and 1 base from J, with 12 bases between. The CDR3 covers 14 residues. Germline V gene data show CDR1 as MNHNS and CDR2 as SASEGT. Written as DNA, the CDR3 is TGTGCCAGCACCAGGGACGGGCGCACAGATACGCAGTATTTT. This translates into CASTRDGRTDTQYF.

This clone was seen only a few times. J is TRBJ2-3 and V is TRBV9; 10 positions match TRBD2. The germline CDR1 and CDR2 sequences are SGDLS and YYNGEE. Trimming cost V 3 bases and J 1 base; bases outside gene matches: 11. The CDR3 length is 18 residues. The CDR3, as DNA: TGTGCCAGCAGCGAATCCTACTCAGCGGGGGGGCGCACAGATACGCAGTATTTT. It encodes CASSESYSAGGRTDTQYF.

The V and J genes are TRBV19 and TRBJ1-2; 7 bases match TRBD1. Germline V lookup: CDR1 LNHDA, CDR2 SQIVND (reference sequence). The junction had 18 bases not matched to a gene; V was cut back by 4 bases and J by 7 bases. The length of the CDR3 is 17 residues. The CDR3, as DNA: TGTGCCAGTAGTACCCCAGGACAGGCCGGGCTTACTCGTGGCTACACCTTC. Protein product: CASSTPGQAGLTRGYTF.

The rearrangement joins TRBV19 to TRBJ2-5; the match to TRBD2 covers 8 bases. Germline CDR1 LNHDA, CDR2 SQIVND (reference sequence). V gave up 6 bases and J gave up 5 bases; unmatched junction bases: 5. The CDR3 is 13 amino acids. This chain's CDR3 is CASSGGAGETQYF. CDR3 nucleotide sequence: TGTGCCAGTAGCGGGGGGGCCGGGGAGACCCAGTACTTC.

CDR3 coding DNA: TGTGCCAGCAGCGTCGATCTACAGGGTTTCCCTGAAGCTTTCTTT. Protein product: CASSVDLQGFPEAFF. V usage is TRBV9 and J usage is TRBJ1-1; D may be TRBD1 (6 bases). The V and J ends lost 2 bases and 6 bases respectively, with 17 bases between them. The CDR3 contains 15 residues. Germline V gene lookup returns CDR1 SGDLS and CDR2 YYNGEE.

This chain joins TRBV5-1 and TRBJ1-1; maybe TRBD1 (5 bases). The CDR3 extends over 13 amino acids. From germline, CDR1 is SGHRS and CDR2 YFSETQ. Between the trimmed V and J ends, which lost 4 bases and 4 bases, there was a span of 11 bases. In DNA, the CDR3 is TGCGCCAGCAGCCCTGACAGCAGCACTGAAGCTTTCTTT. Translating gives CASSPDSSTEAFF.